This entry features one T cell receptor (beta chain) sequence. This record belongs to a study of blood T cell repertoires in COVID-19. Study summary: Specimens from acute and convalescent COVID-19 originated in the United States, Italy and Spain. T cells, B-cell-depleted T cells, or PBMCs supplied cDNA or gDNA.

With V trimmed by 7 bases and J by 9 bases, 9 bases remained unmatched. From germline, CDR1 is SQVTM and CDR2 ANQGSEA. This CDR3 region has 14 residues. Authors' methods: Nucleated cell counts were estimated from reference gene primer amplification. The assay was immunoSEQ multiplex PCR, and TCRdb's table has in-frame clones only and misses some. V and J calls and clone size are as listed in that table; D and trimming were resolved from the DNA. The sample has approximately 240,000 clones, roughly 80% seen once. This sequence was found in a woman aged 55-69 years who had recovered from COVID-19. The chain links TRBV29-1 to TRBJ1-6, with 10 bases fitting TRBD1. The sequencing sample was made of peripheral blood. CDR3 region: CSAQIDRGLSPLHF. The CDR3 nucleotides are TGCAGCGCCCAAATCGACAGGGGGCTTTCACCCCTCCACTTT.